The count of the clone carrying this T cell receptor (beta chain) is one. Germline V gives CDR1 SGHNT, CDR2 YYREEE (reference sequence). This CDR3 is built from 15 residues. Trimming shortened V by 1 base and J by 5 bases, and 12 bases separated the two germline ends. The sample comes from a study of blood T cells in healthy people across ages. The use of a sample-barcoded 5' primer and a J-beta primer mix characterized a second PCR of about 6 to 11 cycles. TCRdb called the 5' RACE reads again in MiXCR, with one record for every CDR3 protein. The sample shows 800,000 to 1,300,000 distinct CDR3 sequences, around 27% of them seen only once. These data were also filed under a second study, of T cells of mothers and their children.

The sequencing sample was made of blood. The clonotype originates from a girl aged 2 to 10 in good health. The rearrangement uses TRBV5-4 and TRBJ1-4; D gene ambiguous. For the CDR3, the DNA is TGTGCCAGCAGCTTGTACACCGCCGGGAATGAAAAACTGTTTTTT. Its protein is CASSLYTAGNEKLFF.